This passage covers 8 T cell receptor beta chains from one sample sequenced in a study of T-cell reconstitution after alpha-beta-depleted transplantation in children. Using unique molecular identifiers, the investigators prepared the TCRbeta library. A single record per CDR3 protein comes from TCRdb applying MiXCR to the PCR reads. The table has around 87,000 distinct CDR3 sequences, 7% to 10% seen once. Sequencing was performed on PBMCs from the stem cell graft donor, taken from the stem cell graft. The receptor set was obtained from a human donor who donated a stem cell graft to a child with congenital amegakaryocytic thrombocytopenia.

This clonotype came up many times. The V call is TRBV5-5, the J call TRBJ2-6; D gene uncertain. The CDR3 contains 15 residues. Germline lookup yields CDR1 SGHKS and CDR2 YYEKEE (reference sequence). Deletions cut 1 base from V and 1 base from J, with 6 bases between. The CDR3 sequence: CASSLYTSGANVLTF. The DNA for the CDR3 is TGTGCCAGCAGCTTGTATACATCTGGGGCCAACGTCCTGACTTTC.

This clonotype has at least ten counts. The chain combines TRBV7-9 with TRBJ1-1; D gene unclear. The V gene's germline CDR1 is SEHNR and CDR2 FQNEAQ (reference sequence). V gave up 5 bases and J gave up 6 bases, with 10 bases separating them. This CDR3 region has 12 residues. CDR3 in DNA: TGTGCCAGCAGCCGGGAGGGCGCTGAAGCTTTCTTT. It is translated as CASSREGAEAFF.

This clonotype occurred many times. V and J are TRBV20-1 and TRBJ2-5, with a possible D match to TRBD1 (6 bases). Trimming left V 3 bases short and J 5 bases short, with 19 bases between. There are 15 residues in the CDR3. From germline, CDR1 is DFQATT and CDR2 SNEGSKA (reference sequence). The CDR3 is CSASGPGHLRETQYF. The CDR3 nucleotides are TGCAGTGCTAGTGGGCCGGGACACCTAAGGGAGACCCAGTACTTC.

This clonotype was observed a few times. The rearrangement joins TRBV19 to TRBJ2-3; D call uncertain. Germline CDR1 and CDR2: LNHDA and SQIVND (reference sequence). The CDR3 loop spans 15 amino acids. Trimming pared 1 base from V and 1 base from J, leaving 9 bases between. The CDR3 DNA follows: TGTGCCAGTAGTATAGTCGGATTGGGCACAGATACGCAGTATTTT. It is translated as CASSIVGLGTDTQYF.

This chain joins TRBV20-1 and TRBJ2-3, with D possibly being TRBD2 (6 bases). The CDR3 spans 15 residues. CDR1 and CDR2 (germline): DFQATT, SNEGSKA (reference sequence). Trimming left V 1 base short and J 1 base short, with 12 bases between. CDR3 amino acids: CSARAGGEGTDTQYF. CDR3 coding DNA: TGCAGTGCTAGAGCCGGGGGAGAGGGCACAGATACGCAGTATTTT.

This clonotype was found many times. V gene TRBV23-1 combines with J gene TRBJ1-2, with 7 bases identical to TRBD1. TRBV23-1 is noted as an ORF with a role that remains uncertain. After removal of 2 bases from V and 6 bases from J, the junction contained 9 bases not matched to a gene. The CDR3 length is 15 residues. CDR3: CASSQKTGPIDGYTF. The CDR3 region has the DNA TGCGCCAGCAGTCAAAAGACAGGGCCGATAGATGGCTACACCTTC.

This clonotype was detected only a few times. This chain connects TRBV7-8 to TRBJ1-5; D may be TRBD1 (5 bases). V was shortened by 2 bases and J by 3 bases, with 14 bases between the two germline ends. The germline CDR1 and CDR2 sequences are SGHVS and FQNEAQ. CDR3 size: 16 residues. The CDR3 coding sequence is TGTGCCAGCAGCTTATCGGCAGGGATCAACAATCAGCCCCAGCATTTT. Translating it yields CASSLSAGINNQPQHF.

Only a few counts were recorded for this clonotype. The rearrangement uses TRBV19 and TRBJ2-2, with 10 bases aligning to TRBD2. The germline V gene has CDR1 LNHDA and CDR2 SQIVND (reference sequence). This CDR3 contains 18 residues. The V segment lost 4 bases and the J segment 6 bases; nucleotides outside the gene matches: 14. The CDR3 DNA reads TGTGCCAGTAGTAGAGGACTAGCGGTCCTTCGCCGGCCCGGGGAGCTGTTTTTT. The encoded protein is CASSRGLAVLRRPGELFF.